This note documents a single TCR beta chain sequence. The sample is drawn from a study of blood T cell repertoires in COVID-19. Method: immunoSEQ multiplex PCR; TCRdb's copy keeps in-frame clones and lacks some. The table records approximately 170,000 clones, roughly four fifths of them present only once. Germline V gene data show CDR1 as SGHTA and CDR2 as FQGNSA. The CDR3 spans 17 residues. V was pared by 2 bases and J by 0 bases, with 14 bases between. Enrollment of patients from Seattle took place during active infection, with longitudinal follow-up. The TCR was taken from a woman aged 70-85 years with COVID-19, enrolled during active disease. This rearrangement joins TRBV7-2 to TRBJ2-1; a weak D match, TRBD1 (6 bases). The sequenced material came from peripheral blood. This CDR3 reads CASSLIFTGSSYNEQFF. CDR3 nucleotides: TGTGCCAGCAGCTTAATTTTCACAGGGAGCTCCTACAATGAGCAGTTCTTC.